This paragraph covers one T cell receptor beta chain sequence. This entry is derived from a study of technical replicates of blood from a handful of donors. V was trimmed by 3 bases and J by 1 base, leaving 9 bases between them. Germline-derived CDR1 and CDR2 are MNHNS and SASEGT. CDR3 length: 14 amino acids. Some clones are missing from TCRdb's copy, which holds only in-frame ones; the method was immunoSEQ multiplex PCR. Of 45,000 to 55,000 clones in the sample, approximately 95% were seen once. The source of this sequence is a human donor in good health. Material: T cells isolated from PBMCs. J is TRBJ2-5 and V is TRBV6-1, with D perhaps matching TRBD1 (5 bases). The CDR3 DNA reads TGTGCCAGCAGTGATTGGGGCACCCAAGAGACCCAGTACTTC. It translates to CASSDWGTQETQYF.